The clone carrying this T cell receptor (beta chain) was picked up one time. Authors' data handling: Quantification of nucleated cells was approximated via reference gene primer amplification. Generated by immunoSEQ multiplex PCR, the TCRdb table keeps only in-frame clones and is missing some. V, J and clone size are taken as reported in that table, and D and trimming were inferred from the DNA itself. This table holds around 170,000 clones, 70% to 90% found once. The record originates from a study of blood T cell repertoires in COVID-19. On the study more broadly: Sites in the United States, Italy and Spain provided acute and convalescent COVID-19 samples.

Looked up from germline, CDR1 is SNHLY and CDR2 is FYNNEI. After removal of 7 bases from V and 8 bases from J, the junction contained 13 bases not matched to a gene. This CDR3 has 16 amino acids. The gene calls are TRBV2 and TRBJ1-6; 8 positions agree with TRBD1. This sequence was found in a man in his sixties with acute or convalescent COVID-19. Input material: peripheral blood. The CDR3 DNA sequence: TGTGCCAGCAACCCCCTAGACAGGGGTGATGATTCACCCCTCCACTTT. Amino acid sequence: CASNPLDRGDDSPLHF.